This TCR beta chain was identified in a study of OX40 agonist ivuxolimab in advanced cancers. Across the study: The dose-escalation cohort was around 83% male, with a mean age of about 60 years, ranging roughly 20 to 90.

The CDR3 is 15 amino acids. Germline V CDR1 and CDR2: SGHNT, YENEEA. V lost 5 bases, J lost 2 bases, and 12 bases lay in between. Profiling relied on immunoSEQ multiplex PCR, and the TCRdb table lists in-frame clones only, not all of them. Counted here are 60,000 to 70,000 clones, 70% to 90% occurring once; the ten biggest clones make up approximately 0.3%. This clone was observed a few times. This specimen was CD4+ or CD8+ T cells sorted from blood, taken in a trial of the OX40 agonist ivuxolimab. The chain carries TRBV11-3 and TRBJ2-2; D could derive from TRBD1 or TRBD2 (5 bases each). The clonotype comes from an adult with an advanced solid tumor such as melanoma, head and neck, liver or kidney cancer. CDR3 DNA: TGTGCCAGCAGCCCGCCCGGGACCAACACCGGGGAGCTGTTTTTT. Protein sequence: CASSPPGTNTGELFF.